These T cell receptor beta chains were read from a single sample in a study of shared clonotypes between healthy human individuals. Method: immunoSEQ multiplex PCR; TCRdb's copy keeps in-frame clones and lacks some. Here the sample spans around 2.3 million clones, roughly 95% being singletons. The material sequenced was naive CD4+ T cells sorted from blood. Receptors originate from a man aged 18 to 35 in good health. CDR3s include the opening cysteine and the closing phenylalanine or tryptophan. The D gene is left open where the match is weak. Size is omitted from some rows. Given values are once, few, many or a class for expanded clones.

D gene | J gene | clone size | V gene | CDR3 protein | CDR3 DNA
TRBD1 | TRBJ2-3 | . | TRBV5-1 | CASSAGQVTDTQYF | TGCGCCAGCAGCGCAGGACAGGTCACAGATACGCAGTATTTT
TRBD2 | TRBJ2-7 | . | TRBV5-1 | CASSLVAGGTYEQYF | TGCGCCAGCAGCCTCGTAGCGGGAGGGACCTACGAGCAGTACTTC
TRBD2 | TRBJ2-1 | once | TRBV18 | CASSPREGSYNEQFF | TGTGCCAGCTCACCTCGGGAGGGGTCCTACAATGAGCAGTTCTTC
TRBD1 | TRBJ1-5 | . | TRBV28 | CASSLLSKSGTGGSNQPQHF | TGTGCCAGCAGTTTATTGAGTAAATCCGGGACAGGGGGGAGCAATCAGCCCCAGCATTTT
. | TRBJ1-5 | . | TRBV30 | CAWALQGSNQPQHF | TGTGCCTGGGCCCTACAGGGAAGCAATCAGCCCCAGCATTTT
. | TRBJ1-6 | . | TRBV30 | CAWSPGGGGNSPLHF | TGTGCCTGGAGTCCTGGAGGGGGAGGTAATTCACCCCTCCACTTT
. | TRBJ2-5 | . | TRBV6-1 | CASIPPGAGGETQYF | TGTGCCAGCATCCCGCCGGGGGCAGGGGGAGAGACCCAGTACTTC
. | TRBJ2-3 | . | TRBV18 | CASKTSPDIQGTQYF | TGTGCCAGCAAAACTAGTCCCGACATCCAAGGTACGCAGTATTTT
TRBD1 | TRBJ1-1 | once | TRBV28 | CASRERTGPAFF | TGTGCCAGCAGGGAAAGGACAGGGCCTGCTTTCTTT
. | TRBJ2-3 | . | TRBV1 | CTSSQDKWARRGGTDTQYF | TGCACCAGCAGCCAAGATAAATGGGCGCGCCGGGGGGGGACAGATACGCAGTATTTT
TRBD1 | TRBJ2-2 | . | TRBV19 | CASRRQGAPGELFF | TGTGCCAGTCGTAGACAGGGGGCGCCCGGGGAGCTGTTTTTT
TRBD2 | TRBJ2-7 | . | TRBV9 | CASSPSFLAGIPPYEQYF | TGTGCCAGCAGCCCCTCTTTTCTAGCGGGGATCCCGCCCTACGAGCAGTACTTC
TRBD1 | TRBJ2-1 | . | TRBV15 | CATSRRQGASSYNEQFF | TGTGCCACCAGCAGAAGACAGGGGGCGAGCTCCTACAATGAGCAGTTCTTC
. | TRBJ1-3 | . | TRBV6-5 | CASRPRFSGNTIYF | TGTGCCAGCAGGCCCCGATTCTCTGGAAACACCATATATTTT
TRBD1 | TRBJ2-7 | once | TRBV6-5 | CASTRGRSYEQYF | TGTGCCAGCACAAGGGGGCGCTCCTACGAGCAGTACTTC
. | TRBJ2-5 | . | TRBV20-1 | CSAKIKETQYF | TGCAGTGCTAAAATAAAAGAGACCCAGTACTTC
TRBD1 | TRBJ1-1 | . | TRBV18 | CASSLQGAGTEAFF | TGTGCCAGCTCACTACAGGGGGCAGGTACTGAAGCTTTCTTT
TRBD2 | TRBJ2-7 | . | TRBV4-1 | CASSSTYDRAGTSVHEQYF | TGCGCCAGCAGCTCGACGTATGACAGAGCCGGGACTAGCGTCCACGAGCAGTACTTC
. | TRBJ1-6 | . | TRBV6-6 | CASSYSGGKGNSPLHF | TGTGCCAGCAGTTACTCAGGGGGAAAGGGTAATTCACCCCTCCACTTT
. | TRBJ1-6 | . | TRBV10-3 | CAISPQGSPLHF | TGTGCCATCAGCCCCCAGGGTTCACCCCTCCACTTT
TRBD1 | TRBJ1-4 | . | TRBV5-4 | CASSLGQGSAEKLFF | TGTGCCAGCAGCTTGGGACAGGGATCGGCTGAAAAACTGTTTTTT
. | TRBJ2-3 | . | TRBV19 | CASGRTDTQYF | TGTGCCAGTGGGCGCACAGATACGCAGTATTTT
TRBD1 | TRBJ2-1 | . | TRBV5-6 | CASSWGTGSSYNEQFF | TGTGCCAGCAGCTGGGGGACAGGGAGCTCCTACAATGAGCAGTTCTTC
TRBD1 | TRBJ1-2 | . | TRBV18 | CASSLNRGNYGYTF | TGTGCCAGCTCACTCAACAGGGGCAACTATGGCTACACCTTC
. | TRBJ2-7 | . | TRBV7-2 | CASSLDLNEQYF | TGTGCCAGCAGCTTAGACTTGAACGAGCAGTACTTC
TRBD1 | TRBJ1-5 | . | TRBV2 | CASSGAANRGIQPQHF | TGTGCCAGCAGTGGGGCGGCCAACAGGGGGATACAGCCCCAGCATTTT
. | TRBJ2-7 | . | TRBV5-1 | CASSGGPLYEQYF | TGCGCCAGCAGCGGGGGACCCCTCTACGAGCAGTACTTC
. | TRBJ2-7 | . | TRBV10-3 | CAISGGATYEQYF | TGTGCCATCAGTGGGGGTGCGACCTACGAGCAGTACTTC
. | TRBJ2-5 | . | TRBV27 | CASSLGRGTWQETQYF | TGTGCCAGCAGTTTAGGGAGGGGGACTTGGCAAGAGACCCAGTACTTC
TRBD2 | TRBJ2-1 | . | TRBV2 | CASSLAGEEFF | TGTGCCAGCAGCTTGGCGGGGGAGGAGTTCTTC
TRBD1 | TRBJ2-7 | . | TRBV19 | CASSPTGYEQYF | TGTGCCAGTAGCCCGACAGGGTACGAGCAGTACTTC
TRBD1 | TRBJ1-1 | . | TRBV2 | CASRADRVNTEAFF | TGTGCCAGCAGGGCGGACAGGGTGAACACTGAAGCTTTCTTT
TRBD1 | TRBJ1-5 | . | TRBV5-8 | CASRTGTGTHSNQPQHF | TGTGCCAGCAGAACCGGGACAGGGACGCATAGCAATCAGCCCCAGCATTTT
TRBD2 | TRBJ2-1 | once | TRBV10-3 | CAIISSGSKHSYNEQFF | TGTGCCATCATTAGTAGCGGGTCCAAACACTCCTACAATGAGCAGTTCTTC
. | TRBJ2-5 | . | TRBV7-2 | CASSLFFGNQQETQYF | TGTGCCAGCAGCTTATTCTTCGGGAACCAACAAGAGACCCAGTACTTC